The 2 T cell receptor beta chains given below trace back to one sample, sequenced in a study of cytomegalovirus exposure and HLA in healthy donors. Vbeta (60) and Jbeta (13) primers were used in the PCR. The protocol was immunoSEQ multiplex PCR, while the TCRdb copy is restricted to in-frame clones and leaves out a portion. The table lists tens of thousands of clones, over 55% of them singletons. The source material was PBMCs. These receptors came from a woman between 45 and 65 years old in good health and CMV-seropositive.

This clone was seen just once. The chain links TRBV28 to TRBJ2-7, with D tentatively TRBD1 (6 bases). Germline V gene lookup returns CDR1 MDHEN and CDR2 SYDVKM. The CDR3 consists of 15 residues. The V gene lost 4 bases and the J gene lost 3 bases, with 16 bases spanning the gap. The CDR3 DNA sequence: TGTGCCAGCAGTTCACCGTTTCAGGGGCTCTACGAGCAGTACTTC. This gives the protein CASSSPFQGLYEQYF.

This chain uses TRBV5-6 with TRBJ1-2, with a tentative D call TRBD1 (5 bases). V shed 4 bases and J shed 2 bases, with 18 bases lying between them. CDR3 size: 16 residues. CDR1 SGHDT and CDR2 YYEEEE come from the germline V gene. CDR3 region: CASSPGPAGTNYGYTF. For the CDR3, the DNA is TGTGCCAGCAGCCCTGGTCCAGCGGGGACCAACTATGGCTACACCTTC. Full variable domain (remainder filled in from reference TRBV5-6 and TRBJ1-2): DAGVTQSPTHLIKTRGQQVTLRCSPKSGHDTVSWYQQALGQGPQFIFQYYEEEERQRGNFPDRFSGHQFPNYSSELNVNALLLGDSALYLCASSPGPAGTNYGYTFGSGTRLTVV.